This is a list of T cell receptor beta chains from one sample in a study of T-cell reconstitution after alpha-beta-depleted transplantation in children. TCRdb reanalysed the PCR reads using MiXCR and keeps one entry per CDR3 protein. The table has around 700,000 distinct CDR3 sequences, about an eighth seen once. The specimen was PBMCs, collected before TCRalphabeta/CD19-depleted stem cell transplant. The source of these receptors is a girl aged 2 to 10 with congenital amegakaryocytic thrombocytopenia, due to receive a stem cell transplant. CDR3s include the opening cysteine and the closing phenylalanine or tryptophan. The D gene is left open where the match is weak. Rows give clone size only sometimes, using once, few, many, or a class for an expanded clone.

>many|TRBJ2-7|-|14|TRBV5-1
TGCGCCAGCAGCTTGGCGACACCGAGCTACGAGCAGTACTTC
CASSLATPSYEQYF
>many|TRBJ2-7|TRBD2|14|TRBV6-1
TGTGCCAGCAAGCTAACGGGAGGGGCCTACGAGCAGTACTTC
CASKLTGGAYEQYF
>many|TRBJ1-1|-|16|TRBV5-1
TGCGCCAGCAGGAAGTCTACACCCTCCCAGAACACTGAAGCTTTCTTT
CASRKSTPSQNTEAFF
>many|TRBJ2-1|TRBD2|16|TRBV3-1
TGTGCCAGCAGCCAAATGGGACTAGCGGGAAACAATGAGCAGTTCTTC
CASSQMGLAGNNEQFF
>-|TRBJ1-2|TRBD1|15|TRBV6-5
TGTGCCAGCAGTTATTCTCCGGGACAGGGGAATGGCTACACCTTC
CASSYSPGQGNGYTF
>few|TRBJ1-2|-|14|TRBV29-1
TGCAGCCACATCCCTCGACCGGCTAACTATGGCTACACCTTC
CSHIPRPANYGYTF
>-|TRBJ2-7|-|17|TRBV4-2
TGTGCCAGCAGCCAAGAGGTATGGGGGCAAGCCCCAGGGGAGCAGTACTTC
CASSQEVWGQAPGEQYF
>few|TRBJ2-7|-|13|TRBV4-1
TGCGCCAGCAGCCAAGATCTTTGGCTCGAGCAGTACTTC
CASSQDLWLEQYF
>-|TRBJ2-1|TRBD2|15|TRBV20-1
TGCAGTGCTACCCCACGGGGGGAGGTTGTCAATGAGCAGTTCTTC
CSATPRGEVVNEQFF
>many|TRBJ2-7|TRBD2|15|TRBV27
TGTGCCAGCAGTTTATCTGCTAGCGGAATCTACGAGCAGTACTTC
CASSLSASGIYEQYF
>few|TRBJ2-5|-|15|TRBV20-1
TGCAGTGCTGGAGATCCTGCTAGCTTACAAGAGACCCAGTACTTC
CSAGDPASLQETQYF
>few|TRBJ2-1|-|14|TRBV12-3/TRBV12-4
TGTGCCAGCAGTTTAACGCTATGGGGCAATGAGCAGTTCTTC
CASSLTLWGNEQFF
>many|TRBJ2-7|-|13|TRBV6-1
TGTGCCAGCAGTGAAGCGCATAGCTACGAGCAGTACTTC
CASSEAHSYEQYF
>many|TRBJ2-7|TRBD2|17|TRBV20-1
TGCAGTGCGCCGAGCGGGAGGGCCAGTGATCTATATGATGAGCAGTACTTC
CSAPSGRASDLYDEQYF
>-|TRBJ2-6|-|15|TRBV25-1
TGTGCCAGCAGTGAAGATAGCTCTGGGGCCAACGTCCTGACTTTC
CASSEDSSGANVLTF
>many|TRBJ2-7|TRBD1|18|TRBV7-2
TGTGCCAGCAGCTTACCCAGTGGTTTGGGACAGGGGTTTTACGAGCAGTACTTC
CASSLPSGLGQGFYEQYF
>many|TRBJ2-7|TRBD2|14|TRBV7-9
TGTGCCAGCAGCTTAGTTAGCGGGAGAAACGAGCAGTACTTC
CASSLVSGRNEQYF
>-|TRBJ2-1|-|14|TRBV10-3
TGTGCCATCAGGGTAGCGGAGAGCGGTAATGAGCAGTTCTTC
CAIRVAESGNEQFF
>-|TRBJ2-1|TRBD1|15|TRBV11-2
TGTGCCAGCAGCTCGACCCGGGACAGGGCCAATGAGCAGTTCTTC
CASSSTRDRANEQFF
>many|TRBJ2-1|TRBD2|17|TRBV7-9
TGTGCCAGCAGCTCCAAAACTAGCGTTGCCTCCTACAATGAGCAGTTCTTC
CASSSKTSVASYNEQFF
>-|TRBJ1-5|-|15|TRBV9
TGTGCCAGCAGCCTCGGGACATCGGAGGGTCAGCCCCAGCATTTT
CASSLGTSEGQPQHF
>-|TRBJ2-1|-|11|TRBV5-1
TGCGCCAGCAATGCCTACAATGAGCAGTTCTTC
CASNAYNEQFF
>-|TRBJ2-7|-|17|TRBV4-1
TGCGCCAGCAGCCAGTCGGTAGGTGGCAGGAGCTCCTACGAGCAGTACTTC
CASSQSVGGRSSYEQYF
>many|TRBJ2-3|-|16|TRBV6-2/TRBV6-3
TGTGCCAGCATCCGTTTCCCGGGACAATCCCCAGATACGCAGTATTTT
CASIRFPGQSPDTQYF
>few|TRBJ1-1|TRBD1|16|TRBV11-1
TGTGCCAGCAGCTCCAGGGGGCGCGGGATCAACACTGAAGCTTTCTTT
CASSSRGRGINTEAFF
>many|TRBJ2-3|-|11|TRBV10-3
TGTGCCATCCAAGGCCCAGATACGCAGTATTTT
CAIQGPDTQYF
>many|TRBJ2-3|TRBD2|18|TRBV28
TGTGCCAGCAGTACGAATGGACTAGCGGGAGGGTCGGGAGATACGCAGTATTTT
CASSTNGLAGGSGDTQYF
>-|TRBJ2-5|-|13|TRBV15
TGTGCCACCAGCAGACCTCCTGCTGAGACCCAGTACTTC
CATSRPPAETQYF
>few|TRBJ2-7|-|13|TRBV25-1
TGTGCCAGCAGTGAATATATGGTGTACGAGCAGTACTTC
CASSEYMVYEQYF
>many|TRBJ2-7|-|14|TRBV5-1
TGCGCCAGCAGCTTTTTGGAGTGGATCCACGAGCAGTACTTC
CASSFLEWIHEQYF
>-|TRBJ2-3|-|15|TRBV20-1
TGCAGTGCTAGTATGTCGGCGGACGCTCCAGATACGCAGTATTTT
CSASMSADAPDTQYF
>many|TRBJ2-7|-|14|TRBV12-3/TRBV12-4
TGTGCCAGCAGTTCCCCGGGACTTCACTACGAGCAGTACTTC
CASSSPGLHYEQYF
>few|TRBJ2-1|-|13|TRBV19
TGTGCCAGTAGCCTGGTTAGTTTCCATGAGCAGTTCTTC
CASSLVSFHEQFF
>few|TRBJ2-5|TRBD2|17|TRBV5-1
TGCGCCAGCAGCACTGAGGTACTACTAGCGGTGGGAGAGACCCAGTACTTC
CASSTEVLLAVGETQYF
>many|TRBJ1-6|-|17|TRBV5-1
TGCGCCAGCAGCGAACGGACACCCGACGACGATAATTCACCCCTCCACTTT
CASSERTPDDDNSPLHF
>many|TRBJ1-1|-|13|TRBV20-1
TGCAGTGCTAGAGCCGCCCAAGGAGGCAAAGCTTTCTTT
CSARAAQGGKAFF
>-|TRBJ2-1|-|17|TRBV7-9
TGTGCCAGCAGCCCTCAACCAGGCGGGGACTCCTACAATGAGCAGTTCTTC
CASSPQPGGDSYNEQFF
>many|TRBJ1-2|TRBD1|13|TRBV20-1
TGCAGTGCTAGAGGGGGGGACAGCCATGGCTACACCTTC
CSARGGDSHGYTF
>few|TRBJ2-3|-|16|TRBV5-1
TGCGCCAGCAGCGCCGGTACGAAGAATCGCGCAGATACGCAGTATTTT
CASSAGTKNRADTQYF
>many|TRBJ2-3|TRBD2|18|TRBV20-1
TGCAGTGCCGCAAGTCCCCCCGGGACTAGCGGCTCCACAGATACGCAGTATTTT
CSAASPPGTSGSTDTQYF
>few|TRBJ2-1|-|15|TRBV5-1
TGCGCCAGCAGCTTGGCAGGGAATGCCTACAATGAGCAGTTCTTC
CASSLAGNAYNEQFF